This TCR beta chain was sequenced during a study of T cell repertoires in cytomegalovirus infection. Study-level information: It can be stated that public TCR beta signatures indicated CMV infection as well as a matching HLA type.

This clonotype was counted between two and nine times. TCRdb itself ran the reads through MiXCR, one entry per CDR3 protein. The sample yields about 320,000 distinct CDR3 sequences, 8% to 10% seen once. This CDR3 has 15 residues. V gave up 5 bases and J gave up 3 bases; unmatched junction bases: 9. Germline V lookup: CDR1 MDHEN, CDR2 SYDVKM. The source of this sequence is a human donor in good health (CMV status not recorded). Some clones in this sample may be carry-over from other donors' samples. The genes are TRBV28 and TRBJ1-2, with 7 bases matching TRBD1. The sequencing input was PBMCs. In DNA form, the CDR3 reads TGTGCCAGCAGTCTCATCCGGGACAGCGACTATGGCTACACCTTC. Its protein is CASSLIRDSDYGYTF.